This T cell receptor (beta chain) was identified during a study of shared clonotypes between healthy human individuals. Overall study results and limits: Sampling covered blood only; tissue repertoires likely differ.

Source study methods: Junction-only immunoSEQ data arrived without quality scores, meaning filtering differed. Sequencing was performed with immunoSEQ multiplex PCR; in TCRdb, only in-frame clones are kept and a portion is missing. V, J and clone size are taken as reported in that table, and D and trimming were inferred from the DNA itself. This sample yields roughly 330,000 clones, of which around 67% are seen a single time; about 9.4% belongs to the top ten. The V gene's germline CDR1 is MNHNS and CDR2 SASEGT. Trimming stripped 5 bases from V and 3 bases from J, with 7 bases between. This CDR3 region has 12 residues. Notes on this clone: Its antigen is undetermined.

The genes are TRBV6-1 and TRBJ1-2; D remains ambiguous. Sequences were obtained from memory CD4+ T cells sorted from blood. Subset: CD45RA-negative fraction. This TCR came from a young man in good health. In DNA, the CDR3 is TGTGCCAGCAGTATCCGGGACTATGGCTACACCTTC. It codes for CASSIRDYGYTF.